The rows below give T cell receptor beta chains drawn from one sample of a study of blood T cell repertoires in COVID-19. Clones were sequenced by immunoSEQ multiplex PCR, and TCRdb holds only the in-frame ones, with some missing. Seen here are 130,000 or so clones, about four fifths observed once, and the top ten hold under 1.5%. Sequenced: peripheral blood. The source is a man aged 60 to 69 with acute or convalescent COVID-19. CDR3s include the opening cysteine and the closing phenylalanine or tryptophan. The order of the fields is D gene, clone size, J gene, V gene, CDR3 protein, CDR3 DNA. A D gene is named only where the DNA matches it firmly. Clone size is given for some rows only: seen once, a few or many times, or a class if the clone is expanded.

>TRBD1|.|TRBJ2-7|TRBV3-1/TRBV3-2
CASSQGGPGQGREQYF
TGTGCCAGCAGCCAAGGAGGACCGGGACAGGGGCGCGAGCAGTACTTC
>TRBD2|.|TRBJ2-1|TRBV5-1
CASKLERLAVHNEQFF
TGCGCCAGCAAATTGGAGCGACTAGCGGTACACAATGAGCAGTTCTTC
>.|.|TRBJ2-1|TRBV7-8
CASSLGLAEVTEQFF
TGTGCCAGCAGCTTAGGATTAGCGGAGGTCACTGAGCAGTTCTTC
>TRBD1|.|TRBJ1-3|TRBV9
CASSSDGTAGNTIYF
TGTGCCAGCAGCTCCGACGGGACAGCTGGAAACACCATATATTTT
>.|.|TRBJ2-4|TRBV21-1
CASSKHGKDRLNIQYF
TGTGCCAGCAGCAAACATGGAAAGGACAGGCTAAACATTCAGTACTTC
>TRBD1|.|TRBJ1-4|TRBV5-6
CASSRSGQGAEKLFF
TGTGCCAGCAGCAGATCGGGACAGGGAGCGGAAAAACTGTTTTTT
>.|.|TRBJ1-2|TRBV2
CASIDGQYYGYTF
TGTGCCAGCATCGATGGGCAGTACTATGGCTACACCTTC
>TRBD2|.|TRBJ2-7|TRBV10-3
CAIRPGTSGNSYEQYF
TGTGCCATCCGGCCTGGGACTAGCGGAAACTCCTACGAGCAGTACTTC
>TRBD2|.|TRBJ2-3|TRBV24-1
CATSDPAGGTDTQYF
TGTGCCACCAGTGATCCAGCGGGGGGCACAGATACGCAGTATTTT
>TRBD1|.|TRBJ1-4|TRBV7-8
CASSPDRATNEKLFF
TGTGCCAGCAGCCCCGACAGGGCAACTAATGAAAAACTGTTTTTT
>TRBD1|.|TRBJ1-4|TRBV9
CASSGGQGEKLFF
TGTGCCAGCAGCGGAGGACAGGGGGAAAAACTGTTTTTT
>TRBD1|.|TRBJ1-6|TRBV5-6
CASSYGTGGHNSPLHF
TGTGCCAGCAGCTATGGGACAGGGGGCCATAATTCACCCCTCCACTTT
>.|.|TRBJ1-1|TRBV11-3
CASSLHSEGNTEAFF
TGTGCCAGCAGCTTACACAGTGAGGGTAACACTGAAGCTTTCTTT
>TRBD2|.|TRBJ2-5|TRBV5-1
CASANGGGSETQYF
TGCGCCAGCGCAAACGGGGGGGGCTCAGAGACCCAGTACTTC
>TRBD2|.|TRBJ2-1|TRBV7-2
CASSLPGLLAGGPREQFF
TGTGCCAGCAGCCTACCGGGTCTACTAGCGGGAGGGCCAAGGGAGCAGTTCTTC
>.|few|TRBJ1-2|TRBV19
CASSTQGLNYGYTF
TGTGCCAGTAGTACCCAGGGTTTGAACTATGGCTACACCTTC
>TRBD1|.|TRBJ2-1|TRBV19
CASGTGGVYNEQFF
TGTGCCAGCGGGACAGGGGGCGTATACAATGAGCAGTTCTTC
>.|once|TRBJ1-3|TRBV6-5
CASSYRLAPGNTIYF
TGTGCCAGCAGTTACCGCTTAGCTCCTGGAAACACCATATATTTT
>TRBD2|.|TRBJ2-7|TRBV4-2
CASSQEGGAGGIYEQYF
TGTGCCAGCAGCCAAGAGGGAGGGGCGGGAGGTATCTACGAGCAGTACTTC
>.|once|TRBJ2-3|TRBV9
CASSGTDSTDTQYF
TGTGCCAGCAGCGGGACAGACTCCACAGATACGCAGTATTTT
>.|.|TRBJ2-5|TRBV29-1
CSVEGGGETQYF
TGCAGCGTTGAAGGAGGGGGAGAGACCCAGTACTTC
>.|.|TRBJ2-1|TRBV5-4
CASSRDSGEQFF
TGTGCCAGCAGCAGAGACAGTGGCGAGCAGTTCTTC
>.|.|TRBJ2-2|TRBV6-5
CASSYFKGRGELFF
TGTGCCAGCAGTTACTTTAAGGGGAGGGGGGAGCTGTTTTTT
>TRBD2|.|TRBJ2-5|TRBV20-1
CSASSLAGGVEETQYF
TGCAGTGCTAGTTCCCTAGCGGGAGGGGTGGAAGAGACCCAGTACTTC
>.|.|TRBJ1-4|TRBV3-1/TRBV3-2
CAAGTGRSTNEKLFF
TGTGCCGCGGGTACAGGGCGATCAACTAATGAAAAACTGTTTTTT
>TRBD1|.|TRBJ2-5|TRBV6-6
CASSPTQGGTGLHRGETQYF
TGTGCCAGCAGTCCCACCCAAGGGGGGACAGGCCTACACCGGGGGGAGACCCAGTACTTC
>TRBD1|.|TRBJ2-6|TRBV27
CASTRQGVSGANVLTF
TGTGCCAGCACCAGACAGGGGGTATCTGGGGCCAACGTCCTGACTTTC
>TRBD2|.|TRBJ2-1|TRBV6-2/TRBV6-3
CASSPRTSGRYNEQFF
TGTGCCAGCAGTCCCAGGACTAGCGGGAGGTACAATGAGCAGTTCTTC
>.|.|TRBJ1-1|TRBV19
CASSTPQGSTRVTEAFF
TGTGCCAGTAGTACACCACAGGGTTCTACTAGGGTCACTGAAGCTTTCTTT
>.|.|TRBJ2-5|TRBV19
CASSITRATETQYF
TGTGCCAGTAGTATCACGAGAGCTACGGAGACCCAGTACTTC
>.|.|TRBJ1-1|TRBV28
CASSFLEVVTEAFF
TGTGCCAGCAGTTTTTTGGAGGTCGTGACTGAAGCTTTCTTT
>.|.|TRBJ2-7|TRBV21-1
CASSRDRGTYEQYF
TGTGCCAGCAGCCGGGACAGGGGAACCTACGAGCAGTACTTC
>.|.|TRBJ2-5|TRBV20-1
CSARLVETQYF
TGCAGTGCAAGATTAGTTGAGACCCAGTACTTC
>.|.|TRBJ1-2|TRBV19
CASSIDRPGDYGYTF
TGTGCCAGTAGTATCGACAGGCCAGGAGACTATGGCTACACCTTC
>.|.|TRBJ2-7|TRBV19
CASSGGLQYEQYF
TGTGCCAGTAGTGGGGGACTTCAATACGAGCAGTACTTC
>.|.|TRBJ2-6|TRBV7-9
CASRNRDTNVLTF
TGTGCCAGCAGAAACAGGGATACCAACGTCCTGACTTTC